This T cell receptor (beta chain) was retrieved from a study of spatial heterogeneity in lung cancer. Findings of the study overall: Tumoral mutation counts were tracked by counts of expanded intratumoral alpha and beta TCRs.

This clonotype has more than one count but fewer than ten. The antigen is not known. TCRdb reanalysed the 5' RACE reads using MiXCR and keeps one entry per CDR3 protein. The repertoire consists of 2,500 to 3,500 distinct CDR3 sequences, with roughly 27% occurring once and the leading ten covering more than 10%. Time point denoted: sample taken at primary tumor resection. Donation came from 70 or so patients with untreated early-stage non-small cell lung cancer. With V trimmed by 7 bases and J by 2 bases, 3 bases remained unmatched. Germline CDR1 is KGHDR and CDR2 is SFDVKD. The CDR3 sequence is 14 residues long.

Sequencing used lung tumor tissue, obtained at surgery. The chain joins TRBV24-1 to TRBJ2-2; 7 positions agree with TRBD1. This receptor was identified in a female donor with early-stage non-small cell lung cancer. The CDR3 loop reads CATSRDSNTGELFF. In DNA, the CDR3 is TGTGCCACCAGCCGGGACAGTAACACCGGGGAGCTGTTTTTT.